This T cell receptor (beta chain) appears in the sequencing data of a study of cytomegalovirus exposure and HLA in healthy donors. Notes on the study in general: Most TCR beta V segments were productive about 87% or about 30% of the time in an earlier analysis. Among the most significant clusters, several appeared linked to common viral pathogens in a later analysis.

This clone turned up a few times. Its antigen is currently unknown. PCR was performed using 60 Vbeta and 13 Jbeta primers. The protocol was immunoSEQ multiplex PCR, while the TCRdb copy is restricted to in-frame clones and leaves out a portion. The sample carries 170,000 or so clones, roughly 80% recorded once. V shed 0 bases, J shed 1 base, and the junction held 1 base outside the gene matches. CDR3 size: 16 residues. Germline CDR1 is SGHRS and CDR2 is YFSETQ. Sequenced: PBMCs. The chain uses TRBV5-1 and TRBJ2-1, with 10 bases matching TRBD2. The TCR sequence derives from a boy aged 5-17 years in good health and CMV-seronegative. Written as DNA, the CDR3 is TGCGCCAGCAGCTTGGGGACTAGCGGATCCTACAATGAGCAGTTCTTC. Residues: CASSLGTSGSYNEQFF.